The T cell receptor beta chain described here comes from a study of blood T cell repertoires in COVID-19. For the study at large: The origin of the acute and convalescent COVID-19 samples was the United States, Italy and Spain.

CDR1 and CDR2 from the germline V gene are MGHDK and SYGVNS. The V end lost 1 base, the J end lost 2 bases, and 10 bases lay between the germline ends. CDR3 length equals 15 residues. In the source study's methods: Amplification of reference gene primers provided the estimated nucleated cell counts. The assay was immunoSEQ multiplex PCR, and TCRdb's table has in-frame clones only and misses some. That table supplies the V and J calls and clone size; D and trimming were determined from the DNA. Seen here are about 200,000 clones, roughly 85% observed once, and the top ten hold about 5%. The J gene is TRBJ2-3, the V gene TRBV25-1; D ambiguous. Sequenced input: peripheral blood. This TCR derives from a woman older than 75 with acute or convalescent COVID-19. CDR3: CASSESRGPTDTQYF. The CDR3 bases are TGTGCCAGCAGTGAATCTCGCGGTCCCACAGATACGCAGTATTTT.